Presented here are 31 T cell receptor beta chains from one specimen sequenced in a study of blood T cells in healthy people across ages. Using a J-beta primer mix together with a sample-barcoded 5' primer, a second PCR was run for about 6 to 11 cycles. Via MiXCR, TCRdb re-called the 5' RACE reads, giving one row per CDR3 protein. The sample shows under 2,000,000 distinct CDR3 sequences, 49% of them seen only once. The sample consisted of blood. These receptors came from a woman aged 40-49 years in good health.

V is TRBV5-1 and J is TRBJ2-7; TRBD1 might be the D (6 bases). The V end lost 3 bases, the J end lost 5 bases, and 12 bases lay between the germline ends. The CDR3 covers 13 residues. CDR1 is SGHRS, CDR2 YFSETQ, per germline. The DNA of the CDR3 is TGCGCCAGCAGCTCGACAGGTTCCGACGAGCAGTACTTC. Its protein is CASSSTGSDEQYF.

This chain links TRBV10-1 with TRBJ2-1; D ambiguous. The CDR3 covers 15 residues. V was clipped by 2 bases and J by 0 bases, with 8 bases between them. Germline V gene data show CDR1 as WNHNN and CDR2 as SYGVQD (reference sequence). The CDR3 DNA is TGCGCCAGCAGTGAGGGTCAAGACTCCTACAATGAGCAGTTCTTC. Residues: CASSEGQDSYNEQFF.

This clonotype was observed a single time. V usage is TRBV4-3 and J usage is TRBJ2-6, with a weak D call TRBD2 (6 bases). This CDR3 is 15 amino acids long. The germline V and J ends were trimmed by 5 bases and 0 bases, with 8 bases remaining between them. Germline V gene data show CDR1 as LGHNA and CDR2 as YSLEER. CDR3 bases: TGCGCCAGCAGCGCGGGGTACTCTGGGGCCAACGTCCTGACTTTC. Its protein product is CASSAGYSGANVLTF.

V is TRBV7-9 and J is TRBJ1-2, with TRBD1 identical over 8 bases. The CDR3 is made up of 16 amino acids. V lost 4 bases, J lost 2 bases, and 9 bases stayed unmatched. Per the germline V gene, CDR1 is SEHNR and CDR2 is FQNEAQ (reference sequence). CDR3 residues: CASSSRLDRVNYGYTF. In nucleotides, the CDR3 is TGTGCCAGCAGCTCTCGCTTGGACAGGGTGAACTATGGCTACACCTTC. The full variable domain, in which reference TRBV7-9 and TRBJ1-2 provide the parts outside the CDR3, is DTGVSQNPRHKITKRGQNVTFRCDPISEHNRLYWYRQTLGQGPEFLTYFQNEAQLEKSRLLSDRFSAERPKGSFSTLEIQRTEQGDSAMYLCASSSRLDRVNYGYTFGSGTRLTVV.

This clonotype was observed a handful of times. The V and J genes are TRBV13 and TRBJ1-2; D possibly corresponds to TRBD1 (6 bases). V was pared by 5 bases and J by 2 bases, with 12 bases between. CDR1 is PRHDT, CDR2 FYEKMQ, per germline (reference sequence). The CDR3 covers 14 residues. The CDR3 reads CASSQDRQNYGYTF. The CDR3 DNA sequence: TGTGCCAGCAGCCAGGACAGACAAAACTATGGCTACACCTTC.

Only a few counts were recorded for this clonotype. The rearrangement uses TRBV6-2 or TRBV6-3 and TRBJ2-3, with 8 bases aligning to TRBD2. V lost 8 bases and J lost 6; bases outside the gene matches: 10. Germline lookup yields CDR1 MNHEY and CDR2 SVGEGT. This CDR3 spans 14 amino acids. Here the CDR3 reads CASGTSTGGDTQYF. In DNA, the CDR3 is TGTGCCAGCGGGACTAGTACGGGCGGGGATACGCAGTATTTT.

The chain recombines TRBV6-6 with TRBJ2-7; 8 bases line up with TRBD1. The V gene's germline CDR1 is MNHNY and CDR2 SVGAGI (reference sequence). The J segment lost 7 bases and the V segment lost 2 bases, leaving 13 bases of the junction unmatched. The CDR3 contains 16 residues. The CDR3 nucleotides read TGTGCCAGCAGTTACGCTACGACTTACAGGGGGGATGAGCAGTACTTC. Protein sequence: CASSYATTYRGDEQYF.

The chain employs TRBV28 and TRBJ2-5, with 7 bases fitting TRBD1. From germline, CDR1 is MDHEN and CDR2 SYDVKM. With 7 bases clipped from V and 4 bases from J, the junction kept 12 bases outside the gene matches. This CDR3 comprises 15 residues. The chain's CDR3 is CASISDRAWRETQYF. The CDR3, as DNA: TGTGCCAGCATCTCCGACAGGGCCTGGCGAGAGACCCAGTACTTC.

The chain is built from TRBV6-6 and TRBJ2-7; D unresolved. Matching the DNA end better, TRBJ2-5 makes the J call doubtful. The CDR3 runs to 14 residues. Germline-derived CDR1 and CDR2 are MNHNY and SVGAGI (reference sequence). CDR3 amino acids: CASSSGSKKETQYF. The CDR3 DNA sequence: TGTGCCAGCAGTTCCGGCTCCAAGAAAGAGACCCAGTACTTC.

The chain employs TRBV5-1 and TRBJ2-5; no firm D call. V lost 3 bases and J 1 base, leaving 7 bases between the germline ends. There are 13 residues in the CDR3. From germline, CDR1 is SGHRS and CDR2 YFSETQ. Here the CDR3 DNA reads TGCGCCAGCAGCTGGCATATCCAAGAGACCCAGTACTTC. Translating gives CASSWHIQETQYF.

V is TRBV28 and J is TRBJ2-7; D possibly matches TRBD1 or TRBD2 (5 bases each). Trimming removed 4 bases from V and 5 bases from J, with 15 bases in between. CDR3 length: 14 amino acids. Germline loops: CDR1 MDHEN, CDR2 SYDVKM. CDR3 bases: TGTGCCAGCAGTTCCGTTGGGACCACTCACGAGCAGTACTTC. It translates to CASSSVGTTHEQYF.

V and J are TRBV4-1 and TRBJ1-5; D is unresolved. Germline loops: CDR1 MGHRA, CDR2 YSYEKL. V was trimmed by 6 bases and J by 4 bases, leaving 10 bases between them. The CDR3 is 13 amino acids. The CDR3 DNA sequence: TGCGCCAGCAGTCCTGGTTTAAATCAGCCCCAGCATTTT. Translating gives CASSPGLNQPQHF.

V usage is TRBV14 and J usage is TRBJ1-2, with unresolved D. CDR1 is SGHDN and CDR2 is FVKESK in the germline V gene. The V end was cut by 2 bases, the J end by 0 bases, with 13 bases between. The CDR3 is made up of 16 amino acids. The CDR3 nucleotides read TGTGCCAGCAGCCAAAAGCTAGGGCGGCCTAACTATGGCTACACCTTC. Translation gives CASSQKLGRPNYGYTF.

This chain uses TRBV6-5 with TRBJ2-6; TRBD1 agrees at 7 bases. V trimming: 2 bases; J trimming: 1 base; junction bases outside the gene matches: 11. Germline assignment: CDR1 MNHEY and CDR2 SVGAGI. The CDR3 length is 19 residues. CDR3 residues: CASSYTPGGDISGANVLTF. The CDR3 nucleotides read TGTGCCAGCAGTTACACCCCAGGGGGAGACATATCTGGGGCCAACGTCCTGACTTTC.

This clonotype was picked up a small number of times. V is TRBV7-2 and J is TRBJ2-3; the D is unclear. The CDR3 is 12 residues long. Trimming took 11 bases from V and 0 from J, leaving 9 bases between them. Looked up from germline, CDR1 is SGHTA and CDR2 is FQGNSA. CDR3 protein: CAGGSSTDTQYF. As DNA, the CDR3 is TGTGCCGGCGGTTCTAGCACAGATACGCAGTATTTT.

The chain employs TRBV7-2 and TRBJ2-3; 13 positions agree with TRBD2. J lost 6 bases, V lost 2 bases, and 14 bases had no gene match. This CDR3 is 19 amino acids long. Germline CDR1 SGHTA, CDR2 FQGNSA. The CDR3 region is CASSLSLAGGGGLRDTQYF. DNA of the CDR3: TGTGCCAGCAGCTTATCACTAGCGGGGGGGGGAGGTTTAAGGGATACGCAGTATTTT.

This clonotype was observed a few times. The chain is built from TRBV6-2 or TRBV6-3 and TRBJ2-7; no reliable D call. Germline values: CDR1 MNHEY, CDR2 SVGEGT. The CDR3 is 13 residues long. V was clipped by 2 bases and J by 7 bases, with 12 bases between them. CDR3: CASSYGGVGEQYF. CDR3 in DNA: TGTGCCAGCAGTTACGGTGGGGTCGGGGAGCAGTACTTC.

The J gene is TRBJ1-2, the V gene TRBV7-8, with D perhaps matching TRBD1 (5 bases). V was cut by 5 bases and J by 4 bases, with 20 bases left in between. CDR1 is SGHVS and CDR2 is FQNEAQ in the germline V gene. CDR3 length equals 16 residues. The DNA of the CDR3 is TGTGCCAGCAGCCCCATGGTACAGGATCCCCTCTATGGCTACACCTTC. Encoded protein: CASSPMVQDPLYGYTF. Full variable domain (missing parts from reference TRBV7-8 and TRBJ1-2): GAGVSQSPRYKVAKRGQDVALRCDPISGHVSLFWYQQALGQGPEFLTYFQNEAQLDKSGLPSDRFFAERPEGSVSTLKIQRTQQEDSAVYLCASSPMVQDPLYGYTFGSGTRLTVV.

The chain recombines TRBV12-3 or TRBV12-4 with TRBJ2-1; TRBD2 might be the D (5 bases). Trimming cost V 3 bases and J 7 bases, with 13 bases left between them. This CDR3 has 14 amino acids. The CDR3 protein is CASSFIPPGNEQFF. The CDR3 DNA reads as TGTGCCAGCAGTTTTATACCCCCGGGGAATGAGCAGTTCTTC.

This chain uses TRBV12-3 or TRBV12-4 with TRBJ2-4, with D possibly matching TRBD1 (6 bases). The last part of the DNA fits TRBJ2-7 better; the J call may be wrong. The CDR3 is 11 residues long. Here the CDR3 DNA reads TGTGCCAGCACCGGCAGGGGCGAGCAGTACTTC. Its protein product is CASTGRGEQYF.

The rearrangement links TRBV7-9 to TRBJ2-3, with TRBD1 matching over 12 bases. Per germline, CDR1 SEHNR and CDR2 FQNEAQ (reference sequence). Trimming at V came to 5 bases and at J to 1 base, leaving 10 bases not matched to a gene. This CDR3 has 18 residues. The CDR3 nucleotides are TGTGCCAGCAGCGTCGGGACAGGGGGCGTGGGGGGCACAGATACGCAGTATTTT. The encoded protein is CASSVGTGGVGGTDTQYF.

This clonotype appeared once. The chain combines TRBV2 with TRBJ2-2, with TRBD2 identical over 15 bases. The V segment lost 6 bases and the J segment 5 bases; nucleotides outside the gene matches: 1. The CDR3 has 15 amino acids. Per the germline V gene, CDR1 is SNHLY and CDR2 is FYNNEI. The CDR3 region has the DNA TGTGCCAGCAGGGGGACTAGCGGGGGGACCGGGGAGCTGTTTTTT. Protein product: CASRGTSGGTGELFF.

V and J are TRBV7-2 and TRBJ2-5; weak D call: TRBD1 (5 bases). CDR3 length: 15 amino acids. The germline gives CDR1 SGHTA, CDR2 FQGNSA. The ends were cut back, 1 base at V and 3 bases at J, with 12 bases in the middle. CDR3 in DNA: TGTGCCAGCAGCTTAGATAGGACAACAAAAGAGACCCAGTACTTC. The encoded protein is CASSLDRTTKETQYF.

Notes on this clonotype: The junction does not match germline at one end; this may be a read error. The V call is TRBV20-1, the J call TRBJ2-5; D possibly matches TRBD1 or TRBD2 (5 bases each). The CDR3 runs 14 residues. Looked up from germline, CDR1 is DFQATT and CDR2 is SNEGSKA (reference sequence). The CDR3 DNA follows: TGCAGTGCTACTTGGGGGAGCCTGCAAGAGACCCAGTGCTTC. This codes for CSATWGSLQETQCF.

This clonotype was seen only a few times. The chain has TRBV7-6 and TRBJ2-3, with 8 bases matching TRBD2. The germline gives CDR1 SGHVS, CDR2 FNYEAQ. The V segment lost 0 bases and the J segment 7 bases; nucleotides outside the gene matches: 6. This CDR3 spans 15 amino acids. This CDR3 is CASSLASSGGNTQYF. CDR3 sequence (DNA): TGTGCCAGCAGCTTAGCGTCCAGCGGGGGTAATACGCAGTATTTT. Variable domain in full (rest from reference TRBV7-6 and TRBJ2-3): GAGVSQSPRYKVTKRGQDVALRCDPISGHVSLYWYRQALGQGPEFLTYFNYEAQQDKSGLPNDRFSAERPEGSISTLTIQRTEQRDSAMYRCASSLASSGGNTQYFGPGTRLTVL.

V and J are TRBV20-1 and TRBJ2-1; 8 nucleotides align to TRBD1. Trimming at V came to 7 bases and at J to 12 bases, leaving 11 bases not matched to a gene. The germline V gene encodes CDR1 DFQATT and CDR2 SNEGSKA (reference sequence). The CDR3 totals 12 residues. The CDR3 sequence is CSVSGGGDWQFF. As DNA, the CDR3 is TGCAGTGTGTCAGGGGGCGGAGATTGGCAGTTCTTC.

The rearrangement joins TRBV25-1 to TRBJ1-1; a possible D gene is TRBD1 (5 bases). The V gene's germline CDR1 is MGHDK and CDR2 SYGVNS. This CDR3 region has 14 residues. Trimming removed 4 bases from V and 1 base from J, with 10 bases in between. DNA of the CDR3: TGTGCCAGCAGTGCGGACACCCCGAACACTGAAGCTTTCTTT. Protein product: CASSADTPNTEAFF.

This clonotype has only a few counts. Here the CDR3 reads CASSPHSAGANVLTF. The CDR3 DNA follows: TGTGCCAGCAGTCCCCACTCGGCAGGGGCCAACGTCCTGACTTTC. This sequence joins TRBV6-2 or TRBV6-3 and TRBJ2-6; D is ambiguous. This CDR3 contains 15 residues. Germline-derived CDR1 and CDR2 are MNHEY and SVGEGT. Deletions cut 5 bases from V and 4 bases from J, with 12 bases between.

The sample holds a few counts of this clonotype. The rearrangement uses TRBV5-1 and TRBJ2-7; maybe TRBD1 (5 bases). This CDR3 is 15 amino acids long. Germline V CDR1 and CDR2: SGHRS, YFSETQ. Trimming stripped 3 bases from V and 2 bases from J, with 15 bases between. The CDR3 DNA reads TGCGCCAGCAGCTCAACAGGATCCAGACCCTACGAGCAGTACTTC. Translated, it gives CASSSTGSRPYEQYF. Full variable domain (rest looked up from reference TRBV5-1 and TRBJ2-7): KAGVTQTPRYLIKTRGQQVTLSCSPISGHRSVSWYQQTPGQGLQFLFEYFSETQRNKGNFPGRFSGRQFSNSRSEMNVSTLELGDSALYLCASSSTGSRPYEQYFGPGTRLTVT.

The rearrangement joins TRBV6-2 or TRBV6-3 to TRBJ2-5, with 13 bases aligning to TRBD2. The CDR3 spans 17 residues. Germline V gene data show CDR1 as MNHEY and CDR2 as SVGEGT. Germline trimming cut 4 bases from V and 10 bases from J; bases unmatched to any gene: 15. CDR3 sequence (DNA): TGTGCCAGCAGTTTTCCGACTAGCGGGGGGATCCATAACAGCCAGTACTTC. This encodes CASSFPTSGGIHNSQYF.

V and J are TRBV4-3 and TRBJ2-5; a weak D match, TRBD2 (6 bases). Trimming took 0 bases from V and 2 from J, leaving 10 bases between them. There are 15 residues in the CDR3. Germline values: CDR1 LGHNA, CDR2 YSLEER. The CDR3 reads CASSQERRGQETQYF. In DNA form, the CDR3 reads TGCGCCAGCAGCCAAGAAAGGCGGGGTCAAGAGACCCAGTACTTC.